This TCR beta chain was obtained from a study of cytomegalovirus exposure and HLA in healthy donors. Study-level background: About 79 million unique TCRs from HLA-typed donors were held in an early data release.

Comment on this clone: Its antigen is not known.

The germline V gene has CDR1 SGHNT and CDR2 YENEEA. V dropped 5 bases and J dropped 4; count of bases not matched to a gene: 12. This CDR3 contains 16 residues. Study results and limitations: Reportedly, TCR beta sequences accurately predicted HLA-A and HLA-B alleles in most subjects. Later work associated more than 15,000 TCR beta sequences with HLA alleles at 0.05 false discovery rate.

Vbeta (60) and Jbeta (13) primers were used in the PCR. Libraries were prepared by immunoSEQ multiplex PCR; TCRdb keeps only in-frame clonotypes and omits some of them. The sample shows around 94,000 clones, roughly four fifths of them seen only once. Input material: PBMCs. The V and J genes are TRBV11-3 and TRBJ2-5; TRBD1 matches at 8 bases. The receptor was derived from a human donor in good health. The CDR3 sequence: CASSPTGGSGVETQYF. In nucleotides, the CDR3 is TGTGCCAGCAGCCCCACAGGGGGAAGTGGAGTAGAGACCCAGTACTTC.